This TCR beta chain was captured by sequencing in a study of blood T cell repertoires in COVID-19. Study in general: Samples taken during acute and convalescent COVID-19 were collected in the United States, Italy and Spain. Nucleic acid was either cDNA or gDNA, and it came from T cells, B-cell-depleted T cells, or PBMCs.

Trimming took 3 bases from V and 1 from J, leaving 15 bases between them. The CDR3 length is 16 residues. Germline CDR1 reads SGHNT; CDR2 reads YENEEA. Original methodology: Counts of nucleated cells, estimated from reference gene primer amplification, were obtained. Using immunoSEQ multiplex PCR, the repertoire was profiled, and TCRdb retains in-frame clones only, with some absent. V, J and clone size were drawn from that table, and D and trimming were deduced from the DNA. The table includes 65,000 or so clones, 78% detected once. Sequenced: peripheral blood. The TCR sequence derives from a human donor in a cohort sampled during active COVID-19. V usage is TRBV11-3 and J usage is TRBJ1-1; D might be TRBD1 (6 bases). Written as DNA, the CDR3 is TGTGCCAGCAGCTTCCAGAGGGGGTGGGCGAACACTGAAGCTTTCTTT. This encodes CASSFQRGWANTEAFF.